This record looks at one T cell receptor beta chain sequence and its context. What it binds is unknown. Clones were sequenced by immunoSEQ multiplex PCR, and TCRdb holds only the in-frame ones, with some missing. This table has about 55,000 clones, more than 65% appearing once. This specimen belongs to a study of OX40 agonist ivuxolimab in advanced cancers. Trimming removed 6 bases from V and 1 base from J; junction bases left unmatched: 7. The germline CDR1 and CDR2 sequences are MDHEN and SYDVKM. This CDR3 has 15 amino acids. Points from the study as a whole: Clonal expansion by week 6 occurred in CD4+ and CD8+ blood T cells (at 0.1 to 3.0 mg/kg). Clonal expansion was among the lowest in partial responders at 0.1-3.0 mg/kg, especially CD8+.

Source: CD4+ or CD8+ T cells sorted from blood, taken in a trial of the OX40 agonist ivuxolimab. The sequence came from an adult with an advanced solid tumor such as melanoma, head and neck, liver or kidney cancer. V and J are TRBV28 and TRBJ1-1; the match to TRBD1 covers 8 bases. CDR3: CASRTSGGRNTEAFF. CDR3 in DNA: TGTGCCAGCAGGACTTCAGGGGGCCGGAACACTGAAGCTTTCTTT.